Each of the 5 T cell receptor beta chains below was sequenced from the same sample in a study of blood T cell repertoires in COVID-19. Libraries were prepared by immunoSEQ multiplex PCR; TCRdb keeps only in-frame clonotypes and omits some of them. The top ten clones hold roughly 1.6% of a sample with 280,000 or so clones, around 87% of them seen once. Sequenced input: PBMCs or T cells enriched from blood (not recorded which). These receptors came from a woman younger than 35 with acute COVID-19.

The V call is TRBV2, the J call TRBJ2-3; 7 nucleotides align to TRBD2. Trimming took 8 bases from V and 5 from J; bases not matched to a gene: 13. The CDR3 is made up of 15 amino acids. Germline V gene data show CDR1 as SNHLY and CDR2 as FYNNEI. The CDR3 region is CASRPDIAGGDTQYF. The CDR3 DNA sequence: TGTGCCAGCCGGCCTGATATAGCGGGTGGAGATACGCAGTATTTT.

The chain links TRBV6-1 to TRBJ2-1, with D perhaps matching TRBD1 (5 bases). There are 15 residues in the CDR3. The germline V gene has CDR1 MNHNS and CDR2 SASEGT. V lost 1 base and J lost 0, with 7 bases in between. The CDR3 sequence: CASSEEGSSYNEQFF. The CDR3 bases are TGTGCCAGCAGTGAAGAGGGGTCCTCCTACAATGAGCAGTTCTTC.

The chain recombines TRBV7-9 with TRBJ1-1; D ambiguous. Germline V gene sequence: CDR1 SEHNR, CDR2 FQNEAQ (reference sequence). Trimming stripped 5 bases from V and 5 bases from J, with 12 bases between. This CDR3 contains 13 residues. The CDR3 nucleotides read TGTGCCAGCAGCATTCTTGGAGAGACTGAAGCTTTCTTT. This translates into CASSILGETEAFF. Using reference TRBV7-9 and TRBJ1-1 for the parts outside the CDR3, the full variable domain is DTGVSQNPRHKITKRGQNVTFRCDPISEHNRLYWYRQTLGQGPEFLTYFQNEAQLEKSRLLSDRFSAERPKGSFSTLEIQRTEQGDSAMYLCASSILGETEAFFGQGTRLTVV.

The J gene is TRBJ2-7, the V gene TRBV6-5; 14 nucleotides match TRBD2. CDR3 length: 15 residues. V lost 7 bases, J lost 1 base, and 3 bases stayed unmatched. Germline V gene sequence: CDR1 MNHEY, CDR2 SVGAGI. The CDR3 region is CASMGLAGVSYEQYF. DNA for the CDR3: TGTGCCAGCATGGGACTAGCGGGAGTATCCTACGAGCAGTACTTC.

J is TRBJ2-1 and V is TRBV7-6; 9 bases line up with TRBD2. The length of the CDR3 is 14 residues. After removal of 5 bases from V and 9 bases from J, the junction contained 8 bases not matched to a gene. Per germline, CDR1 SGHVS and CDR2 FNYEAQ. This chain's CDR3 is CASSRSGSFPEQFF. CDR3 nucleotide sequence: TGTGCCAGCAGCCGTAGCGGGAGTTTCCCTGAGCAGTTCTTC.